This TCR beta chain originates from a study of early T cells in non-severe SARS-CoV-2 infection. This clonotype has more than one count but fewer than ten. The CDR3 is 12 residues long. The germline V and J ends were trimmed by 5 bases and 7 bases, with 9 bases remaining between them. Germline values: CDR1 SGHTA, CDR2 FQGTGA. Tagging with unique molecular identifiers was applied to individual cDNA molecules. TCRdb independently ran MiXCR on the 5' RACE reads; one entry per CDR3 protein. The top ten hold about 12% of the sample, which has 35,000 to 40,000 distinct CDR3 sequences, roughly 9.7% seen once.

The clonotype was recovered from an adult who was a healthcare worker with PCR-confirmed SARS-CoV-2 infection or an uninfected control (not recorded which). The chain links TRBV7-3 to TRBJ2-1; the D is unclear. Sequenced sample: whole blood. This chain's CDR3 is CASSSPSNEQFF. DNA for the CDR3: TGTGCCAGCAGCAGCCCTAGTAATGAGCAGTTCTTC.